Below, 19 T cell receptor delta chains from the same sample are listed, as sequenced in a study of γδ T cells in repeated Plasmodium falciparum infection (dated by TCRdb to 2020 to 2022). For bulk TCR repertoire analysis, Vgamma9/Vdelta2+ and Vdelta2-negative gammadelta T cell populations were isolated by flow sorting from peripheral blood mononuclear cells. Library creation used multiplex PCR. The listed sequencing device is Illumina MiSeq. TCRdb reran clone calling on the public reads with CATT; rows sharing one DNA sequence were then combined. This sample lists over 45,000 delta-chain clones; around 1.6% were detected once. Approximately 8.6% of the sample lies in the top ten. Source material: gamma-delta T cells from blood. The receptor set was obtained from a pool of human donors (malaria-infected and uninfected, not separated).

This clone has only a few counts. A far larger clone differs by one base, so this is likely a read error. The same CDR3 also results from other DNA sequences found in this sample. Called V gene: TRDV1; the J gene was not called; the table's D call of TRDD3 was not tested on the DNA. The CDR3 totals 24 residues. CDR1 TSWWSYY and CDR2 QGS come from the germline V gene. CDR3 sequence: CALGELTYPVATDWGITCTDKLIF. Written as DNA, the CDR3 is TGTGCTCTTGGGGAACTAACCTACCCTGTGGCTACCGACTGGGGGATAACCTGCACCGATAAGCTCATCTTT.

This clone was detected a few times. TCRdb pairs this DNA with a much larger clone's protein that differs at residue 5, likely a read error; the protein shown was translated from the DNA. This chain uses TRDV1 with TRDJ1; a weak D match, TRDD3 (6 bases). No J gene is reported in TCRdb; it was inferred here by comparing the DNA with germline. The germline V and J ends were trimmed by 4 bases and 2 bases, with 32 bases remaining between them. This CDR3 has 21 residues. Per the germline V gene, CDR1 is TSWWSYY and CDR2 is QGS. CDR3 region: CALGGRSFPGLLGTVTDKLIF. CDR3 DNA sequence: TGTGCTCTTGGGGGACGGAGCTTCCCAGGCCTCCTGGGGACGGTAACCGATAAACTCATCTTT.

As for this clone: Translating this DNA gives a protein that differs at residue 19 from the TCRdb one, which belongs to a much larger clone; a read error is likely, and the protein shown is this translation. The genes are TRDV1 and TRDJ1, with 13 bases that match TRDD3. Because TCRdb records no J gene, it was assigned here through a match of the DNA to germline. Germline V lookup: CDR1 TSWWSYY, CDR2 QGS. The CDR3 is 22 amino acids. The CDR3 region has the DNA TGTGCTCTTGGGGAACTGGGATCAAGTCGTACTGGGGGATACGTCGACACCGATAGACTCATCTTT. This encodes CALGELGSSRTGGYVDTDRLIF.

This clone was observed a handful of times. A far bigger clonotype differs at one base, so this is likely a read error. This sample includes further DNA sequences coding for the same CDR3. A V gene of TRDV1 was called, but no J gene was assigned; the table gives TRDD3 as D, unverified against the DNA. This CDR3 region has 21 residues. Germline CDR1 and CDR2: TSWWSYY and QGS. The CDR3 spells CALGEFRPRYWGIRGTDKLIF. CDR3 coding DNA: TGTGCTCTTGGGGAATTCAGACCCAGGTACTGGGGGATACGGGGCACCGATAAACTCATCTTC.

This clone appeared a few times. Given a far larger clone just one base away, this is likely a sequencing read error. The same CDR3 is also encoded by other DNA sequences in this sample. The chain uses TRDV2 and TRDJ1, with D tentatively TRDD3 (5 bases). This CDR3 region has 20 residues. V lost 6 bases and J lost 0, with 31 bases in between. Germline CDR1 is GEAIGNYY and CDR2 is EKD. This chain's CDR3 is CACHKRVRGDRPGYTDKLIF. In DNA form, the CDR3 reads TGTGCCTGTCACAAGAGAGTTCGTGGGGACCGACCAGGGTACACCGATAAACTCATCTTT.

A note on this clone: It differs at one base from a far larger clone, so likely a read error. Other DNA sequences in the same sample also yield this CDR3. This chain joins TRDV2 and TRDJ1; 9 nucleotides agree with TRDD3. No J gene is reported in TCRdb; it was inferred here by comparing the DNA with germline. CDR3 size: 17 residues. Germline V gene lookup returns CDR1 GEAIGNYY and CDR2 EKD. J gave up 0 bases and V 7 bases, and 14 bases lay outside the gene matches. CDR3 sequence (DNA): TGTGCCTGCTCACAACTGGGGGACCCTCTGTACACCGATAAACTCATCTTT. The encoded protein is CACSQLGDPLYTDKLIF.

This clone appeared a few times. A much larger clonotype is one base distant, so this may be a read error. This same CDR3 is encoded by further DNA sequences in the sample. This chain uses TRDV1 with TRDJ1, with D possibly TRDD3 on 6 matching bases. The CDR3 spans 20 residues. Germline CDR1 is TSWWSYY and CDR2 is QGS. CDR3 DNA sequence: TGTGCTCTTGGGGAGACCGTCGATGGGATAGTGCCTTCAATCACCGATAAACTCATCTTC. Its translation is CALGETVDGIVPSITDKLIF.

At least ten counts were recorded for this clone. The protein TCRdb lists belongs to a much larger clone and differs from this DNA's translation at residue 10, which points to a read error; the protein shown is made from the DNA. Other nucleotide sequences in the sample specify the same CDR3. The gene calls are TRDV1 and TRDJ1; 10 bases line up with TRDD3. TCRdb records no J gene; here it was assigned by comparing the DNA to germline. Germline trimming cut 0 bases from V and 0 bases from J; bases unmatched to any gene: 13. This CDR3 comprises 20 residues. The germline V gene encodes CDR1 TSWWSYY and CDR2 QGS. This CDR3 is CALGELADLNTGGYTDKLIF. The DNA for the CDR3 is TGTGCTCTTGGGGAACTAGCAGATCTCAATACTGGGGGATACACCGATAAACTCATCTTT.

Regarding this clone: This sequence may be a read error, since a much larger clone differs from it by one base. The chain uses TRDV2 and TRDJ1, with TRDD3 identical over 12 bases. As TCRdb names no J gene, one was assigned here on the basis of a DNA match to germline. Germline V gives CDR1 GEAIGNYY, CDR2 EKD. The CDR3 contains 19 residues. In DNA form, the CDR3 reads TGTGCCTGCGACACCGTAAGTACTGGGGGATACCCGTACACCGATAAACTCATCTTT. It specifies CACDTVSTGGYPYTDKLIF.

This clone was recorded many times. TCRdb's protein for this DNA is that of a much larger clone and differs from the translation at residue 9, likely a read error; the protein shown is the DNA translation. This chain links TRDV1 with TRDJ1, with TRDD3 identical over 7 bases. Germline lookup yields CDR1 TSWWSYY and CDR2 QGS. CDR3 length equals 18 residues. V was clipped by 0 bases and J by 0 bases; unmatched bases: 10. The CDR3 is CALGELGLRGGYTDKLIF. The CDR3 coding sequence is TGTGCTCTTGGGGAACTTGGATTGCGCGGGGGATACACCGATAAACTCATCTTT.

This clone was found many times. The sample contains more than one DNA sequence encoding this CDR3. The V gene is TRDV1, the J gene TRDJ1; TRDD3 aligns across 10 bases. V lost 2 bases to trimming and J lost 0 bases; unmatched junction nucleotides: 24. The CDR3 loop spans 23 amino acids. Per the germline V gene, CDR1 is TSWWSYY and CDR2 is QGS. The CDR3 region has the DNA TGTGCTCTTGGGGAAGTTCTGGCTCCCCTTGGGGGATACCCTGGGCCATACACCGATAAACTCATCTTT. The encoded protein is CALGEVLAPLGGYPGPYTDKLIF.

This clone was detected ten times or more. This chain links TRDV2 with TRDJ1, with 7 bases lining up with TRDD3. TCRdb leaves out the J gene; it was filled in here by matching the DNA to germline. The junction had 5 bases not matched to a gene; V was cut back by 4 bases and J by 1 base. The CDR3 extends over 14 amino acids. The germline V gene encodes CDR1 GEAIGNYY and CDR2 EKD. The CDR3 spells CACDSLGATDKLIF. DNA of the CDR3: TGTGCCTGTGATTCTCTGGGGGCCACCGATAAACTCATCTTT.

This clone was observed a handful of times. TCRdb has a much larger clone's protein, which differs at residue 8 from the translation of this DNA, likely because of a read error; what is shown is the protein translated from the DNA. The rearrangement uses TRDV1 and TRDJ1, with D unclear. CDR1 is TSWWSYY, CDR2 QGS, per germline. Trimming removed 0 bases at V and 7 bases at J, with 18 bases between. This CDR3 is 16 amino acids long. The CDR3 is CALGELISQKEGKLIF. The CDR3 nucleotides read TGTGCTCTTGGGGAACTTATCTCCCAAAAGGAGGGTAAACTCATCTTT.

Details on this clone: TCRdb's listed protein matches a much larger clone and diverges from this DNA's translation at residue 9, likely through a read error; the protein shown comes from the DNA. The chain recombines TRDV2 with TRDJ1, with a tentative D call TRDD3 (5 bases). Here the J gene was assigned by germline matching of the DNA, as TCRdb has none. Germline loops: CDR1 GEAIGNYY, CDR2 EKD. V gave up 0 bases and J gave up 4 bases, with 14 bases separating them. The CDR3 has 15 amino acids. The CDR3 DNA sequence: TGTGCCTGTGACACCGTAAGGGATGCGTACGATAAACTCATCTTT. The encoded protein is CACDTVRDAYDKLIF.

Comments on this clone: A far larger clone differs by one base, so this is likely a read error. This same CDR3 is encoded by further DNA sequences in the sample. The rearrangement uses TRDV1 and TRDJ1, with 7 bases fitting TRDD3. V lost 6 bases, J lost 2 bases, and 21 bases stayed unmatched. CDR3 length: 19 residues. Germline CDR1 TSWWSYY, CDR2 QGS. The CDR3, as DNA: TGTGCTCTTGGATATGCCTTGCGACTGGGGAAAAGGGAAACCGATAAACTCATCTTT. This translates into CALGYALRLGKRETDKLIF.

This clone was counted only a few times. TCRdb lists the protein of a much larger clone for this DNA, which differs at residue 7, so this is likely a read error; the protein given here is translated from the DNA itself. This chain uses TRDV1 with TRDJ1; D remains unclear. V gave up 1 base and J gave up 0 bases, with 12 bases separating them. Germline CDR1 and CDR2: TSWWSYY and QGS. The CDR3 extends over 16 amino acids. The CDR3 DNA reads as TGTGCTCTTGGGGAACAAGCCCCCCCGTACACCGATAAACTCATCTTT. Translated, it gives CALGEQAPPYTDKLIF.

This clone was found a few times. TCRdb's protein, taken from a much larger clone, differs from this DNA's translation at residue 5, likely owing to a read error; the protein displayed comes from the DNA. The chain joins TRDV1 to TRDJ1; 8 bases fit TRDD3. TCRdb carries no J gene annotation; the J gene was assigned here by matching the DNA with germline. V dropped 4 bases and J dropped 0; count of bases not matched to a gene: 31. This CDR3 comprises 24 residues. CDR1 and CDR2 from the germline V gene are TSWWSYY and QGS. The CDR3 DNA is TGTGCTCTTGGGGGACGTCCTGTAACGTGGGGATACCTATTAGGACAACTGTACACCGATAAACTCATCTTT. As protein: CALGGRPVTWGYLLGQLYTDKLIF.

By share, this clone ranks as medium-sized (0.01 to 0.1%). Other nucleotide sequences from this sample produce the same CDR3. The V call is TRDV1, the J call TRDJ1; 11 bases are shared with TRDD3. In germline, CDR1 is TSWWSYY, CDR2 QGS. Trimming took 3 bases from V and 3 from J; bases not matched to a gene: 33. This CDR3 has 25 residues. In DNA, the CDR3 is TGTGCTCTTGGGGATTTGTCCACCCCATTCCCTGAGGGATTGTACTGGGGGATAACGTCCGATAAACTCATCTTT. It translates to CALGDLSTPFPEGLYWGITSDKLIF.

This clone was counted a few times. This sequence is one base from a far larger clone and is likely a read error. Other DNA sequences in the sample encode the same CDR3. This sequence joins TRDV1 and TRDJ1, with D perhaps TRDD3 (6 bases). Trimming shortened V by 3 bases and J by 0 bases, and 23 bases separated the two germline ends. CDR3 length: 19 residues. In germline, CDR1 is TSWWSYY, CDR2 QGS. DNA for the CDR3: TGTGCTCTTGGGGATGGAGGAGCGGGGGGACTCAAGTACACCGATAAACTCATCTTT. Translated, it gives CALGDGGAGGLKYTDKLIF.